The entry below describes one T cell receptor beta chain. Its specificity is not known. Since a much larger clone is just one base distant, this may be a read error. The data stem from a study of T cells in Graves' hyperthyroidism and ophthalmopathy. Study-wide findings and caveats: Ophthalmopathy was model-predicted a median about 6.7 months pre-onset.

Amplification of TCR beta CDR3 regions used RNA as the template. During a first-round RT-PCR of the TCR CDR3, the HTBI primer set was used. Each CDR3 protein gets one entry after TCRdb re-called the multiplex PCR reads with MiXCR. The table shows 300,000 to 450,000 distinct CDR3 sequences, with 13% occurring only once. Germline assignment: CDR1 SGHAT and CDR2 FQNNGV. This CDR3 has 13 amino acids. The sequence was collected from a young woman with Graves' hyperthyroidism. The chain is built from TRBV11-2 and TRBJ1-6, with D unclear. The source material was blood. CDR3 region: CASSPAFNLPLHF. In nucleotides, the CDR3 is TGTGCCAGCAGCCCCGCCTTCAATTTACCCCTCCACTTT.